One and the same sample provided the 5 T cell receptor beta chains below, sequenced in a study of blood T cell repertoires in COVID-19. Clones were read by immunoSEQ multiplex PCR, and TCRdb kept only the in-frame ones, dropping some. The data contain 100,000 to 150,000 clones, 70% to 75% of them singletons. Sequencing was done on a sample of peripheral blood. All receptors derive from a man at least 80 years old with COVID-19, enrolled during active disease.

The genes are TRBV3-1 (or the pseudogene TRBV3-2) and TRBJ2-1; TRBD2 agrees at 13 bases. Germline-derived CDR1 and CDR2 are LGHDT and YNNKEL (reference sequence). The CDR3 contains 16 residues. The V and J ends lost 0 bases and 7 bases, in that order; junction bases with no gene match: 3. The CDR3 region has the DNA TGTGCCAGCAGCCAAGAAGGACTAGCGGGAGTTAATGAGCAGTTCTTC. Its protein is CASSQEGLAGVNEQFF.

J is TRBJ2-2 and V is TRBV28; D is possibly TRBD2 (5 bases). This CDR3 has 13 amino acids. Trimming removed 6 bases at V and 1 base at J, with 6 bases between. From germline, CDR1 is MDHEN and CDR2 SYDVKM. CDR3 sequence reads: CASREGNTGELFF. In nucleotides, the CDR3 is TGTGCCAGCAGAGAGGGGAACACCGGGGAGCTGTTTTTT.

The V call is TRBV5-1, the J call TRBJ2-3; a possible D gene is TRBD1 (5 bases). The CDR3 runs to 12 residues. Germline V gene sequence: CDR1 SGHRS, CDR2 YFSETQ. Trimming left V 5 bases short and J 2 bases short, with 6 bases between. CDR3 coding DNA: TGCGCCAGCAGACAGGACACAGATACGCAGTATTTT. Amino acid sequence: CASRQDTDTQYF.

CDR3 sequence (DNA): TGTGCCAGCAGCCTGTCAGGGGCTAACTATGGCTACACCTTC. Its protein product is CASSLSGANYGYTF. The J gene is TRBJ1-2, the V gene TRBV7-9; maybe TRBD1 (6 bases). Trimming took off 5 bases at V and 0 bases at J, with 10 bases between the two ends. This CDR3 comprises 14 residues. Per the germline V gene, CDR1 is SEHNR and CDR2 is FQNEAQ (reference sequence).

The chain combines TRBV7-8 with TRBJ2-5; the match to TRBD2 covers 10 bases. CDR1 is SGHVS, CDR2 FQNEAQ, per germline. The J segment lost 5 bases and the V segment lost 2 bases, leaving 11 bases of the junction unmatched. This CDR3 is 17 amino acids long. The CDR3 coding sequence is TGTGCCAGCAGCTTACCTCCGGGACTAGCGTACGGGGAGACCCAGTACTTC. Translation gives CASSLPPGLAYGETQYF.